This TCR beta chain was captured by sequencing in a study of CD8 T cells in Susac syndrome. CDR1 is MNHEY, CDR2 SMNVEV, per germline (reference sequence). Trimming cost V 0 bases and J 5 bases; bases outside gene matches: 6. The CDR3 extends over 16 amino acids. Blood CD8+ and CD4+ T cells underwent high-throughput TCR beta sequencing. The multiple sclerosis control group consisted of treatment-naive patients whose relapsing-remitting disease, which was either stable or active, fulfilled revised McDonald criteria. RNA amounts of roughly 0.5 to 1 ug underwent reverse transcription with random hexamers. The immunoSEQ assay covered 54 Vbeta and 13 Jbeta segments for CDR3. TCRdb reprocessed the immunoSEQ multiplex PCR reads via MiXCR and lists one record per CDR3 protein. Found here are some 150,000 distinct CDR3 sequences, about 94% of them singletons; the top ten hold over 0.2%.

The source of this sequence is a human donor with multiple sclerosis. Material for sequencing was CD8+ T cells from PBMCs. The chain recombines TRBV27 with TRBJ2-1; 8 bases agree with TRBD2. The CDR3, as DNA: TGTGCCAGCAGTTTATCGCGCGGGGGGCCCCACAATGAGCAGTTCTTC. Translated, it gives CASSLSRGGPHNEQFF.